Below, 10 T cell receptor beta chains from the same sample are listed, as sequenced in a study of response to subunit inactivated influenza vaccine (dated by TCRdb to 2017 to 2018). The library was produced with RT-PCR. Sequencing took place on an Illumina HiSeq 2500. TCRdb's own reprocessing of the public reads used fastp at Q25 and MiXCR and kept productive beta chains. Each entry is one CDR3 protein sequence, shown with its most common DNA and genes. In this sample the table shows some 550,000 distinct CDR3 sequences, around a quarter of which occur a single time. The ten top clones hold 2.5% to 3.5% of the sample. The same sample was also studied in work on T cells expressing NK-cell markers. Drawing on the second study: The TCR beta cDNA libraries were made using 5'RACE template switching, a step that added both a universal primer site and unique molecular identifiers.

Here the sequenced sample was CD4+ T cells sorted from PBMCs, taken roughly 13 days after vaccination. The source is a man aged 50-60 years who received an inactivated influenza vaccine. Donor details come from another sample of the same person, matched by shared clones.

The chain employs TRBV28 and TRBJ2-5; 7 bases map to TRBD1. Germline-derived CDR1 and CDR2 are MDHEN and SYDVKM. With V trimmed by 5 bases and J by 1 base, 7 bases remained unmatched. The CDR3 runs to 15 residues. The CDR3 spells CASSPADRFQETQYF. DNA of the CDR3: TGTGCCAGCAGTCCAGCGGACAGGTTCCAAGAGACCCAGTACTTC.

CDR3 region: CSASPWDSSYNEQFF. The CDR3, as DNA: TGCAGTGCTAGTCCCTGGGACAGCTCCTACAATGAGCAGTTCTTC. The chain carries TRBV20-1 and TRBJ2-1; 7 bases are shared with TRBD1. The CDR3 spans 15 residues. Germline-derived CDR1 and CDR2 are DFQATT and SNEGSKA (reference sequence). The V segment lost 3 bases and the J segment 0 bases; nucleotides outside the gene matches: 5.

This clonotype was seen only a few times. The V call is TRBV28, the J call TRBJ1-6; no firm D call. Per the germline V gene, CDR1 is MDHEN and CDR2 is SYDVKM. V was pared by 4 bases and J by 7 bases, with 17 bases between. The CDR3 is 16 amino acids. For the CDR3, the DNA is TGTGCCAGCAGTTCACTTTGGGCAGGAACCAATTCACCCCTCCACTTT. Protein: CASSSLWAGTNSPLHF.

J is TRBJ2-2 and V is TRBV7-3; no reliable D call. The CDR3 consists of 13 residues. V lost 2 bases to trimming and J lost 4 bases, with 5 bases between them. The germline V gene encodes CDR1 SGHTA and CDR2 FQGTGA. CDR3 coding DNA: TGTGCCAGCAGCTTACTGGCCACCGGGGAGCTGTTTTTT. It is translated as CASSLLATGELFF.

This sequence joins TRBV28 and TRBJ1-2, with D unresolved. The V and J ends lost 10 bases and 3 bases respectively, with 15 bases between them. This CDR3 comprises 13 residues. The germline V gene encodes CDR1 MDHEN and CDR2 SYDVKM. CDR3: CATLRDSHYGYTF. The DNA of the CDR3 is TGTGCCACCCTAAGGGATAGTCACTATGGCTACACCTTC.

This clonotype showed up just a few times. The gene calls are TRBV20-1 and TRBJ1-1; D may be TRBD1 (5 bases). CDR3 size: 14 residues. Trimming took 3 bases from V and 0 from J, leaving 11 bases between them. Germline-derived CDR1 and CDR2 are DFQATT and SNEGSKA (reference sequence). CDR3 residues: CSARVGGMNTEAFF. The CDR3 nucleotides are TGCAGTGCTAGGGTCGGGGGGATGAACACTGAAGCTTTCTTT.

The chain has TRBV6-1 and TRBJ2-7, with 8 positions matching TRBD1. The CDR3 runs to 14 residues. Germline V gene data show CDR1 as MNHNS and CDR2 as SASEGT. The trim removed 7 bases at V and 3 bases at J, leaving 8 bases unmatched. The CDR3 nucleotides read TGTGCCAGCATGGCGGGGACAGGCTACTACGAGCAGTACTTC. Translating gives CASMAGTGYYEQYF.

This clonotype was seen a handful of times. The chain couples TRBV20-1 to TRBJ1-1; 10 bases match TRBD1. The junction had 1 base not matched to a gene; V was cut back by 5 bases and J by 4 bases. The CDR3 is made up of 12 amino acids. Germline CDR1 DFQATT, CDR2 SNEGSKA (reference sequence). The CDR3 spells CSAGQGGTEAFF. The CDR3 region has the DNA TGCAGTGCTGGACAGGGGGGCACTGAAGCTTTCTTT.

The table lists this clonotype with a few counts. V and J are TRBV7-8 and TRBJ1-5, with a tentative D call TRBD1 (5 bases). Trimming stripped 10 bases from V and 1 base from J, with 14 bases between. The CDR3 is 14 amino acids. The germline CDR1 and CDR2 sequences are SGHVS and FQNEAQ. CDR3 nucleotide sequence: TGTGCCACCCAACGGGGGGGAAGCAATCAGCCCCAGCATTTT. Encoded protein: CATQRGGSNQPQHF. The full variable domain, rest sourced from reference TRBV7-8 and TRBJ1-5, is GAGVSQSPRYKVAKRGQDVALRCDPISGHVSLFWYQQALGQGPEFLTYFQNEAQLDKSGLPSDRFFAERPEGSVSTLKIQRTQQEDSAVYLCATQRGGSNQPQHFGDGTRLSIL.

This sequence joins TRBV7-8 and TRBJ1-1, with 7 positions matching TRBD1. The length of the CDR3 is 15 residues. Germline CDR1 is SGHVS and CDR2 is FQNEAQ. The ends lost 8 bases at V and 4 bases at J; junction bases unmatched: 13. CDR3 DNA sequence: TGTGCCAGCGCCGTAAGGGGGCGAGTGGGCACTGAAGCTTTCTTT. This translates into CASAVRGRVGTEAFF.